These 24 T cell receptor beta chains share one sample of origin, sequenced in a study of PD-1 blockade in classical Hodgkin lymphoma. With no exception, relapse followed autologous stem cell transplantation in all patients, and brentuximab vedotin exposure varied. Assay used: immunoSEQ multiplex PCR; TCRdb lists only in-frame clones, some missing. The table includes approximately 99,000 clones, 70% to 90% detected once. The input for sequencing was peripheral blood mononuclear cells (PBMCs), taken before the second cycle of nivolumab. The receptors stem from a human donor with classical Hodgkin lymphoma.

The gene calls are TRBV6-1 and TRBJ2-7; D uncertain. In germline, CDR1 is MNHNS, CDR2 SASEGT. The V gene lost 7 bases and the J gene lost 0 bases, with 7 bases spanning the gap. This CDR3 is 12 amino acids long. The DNA of the CDR3 is TGTGCCAGCAACACCCCCTCCTACGAGCAGTACTTC. Its protein product is CASNTPSYEQYF.

The V gene is TRBV19, the J gene TRBJ1-5; no definite D call. The germline V gene encodes CDR1 LNHDA and CDR2 SQIVND (reference sequence). V lost 1 base, J lost 0 bases, and 10 bases lay in between. The CDR3 consists of 16 residues. The CDR3 protein is CASSIASRSSNQPQHF. In nucleotides, the CDR3 is TGTGCCAGTAGTATAGCCTCAAGAAGTAGCAATCAGCCCCAGCATTTT.

The chain employs TRBV21-1 and TRBJ1-5; TRBD1 is taken as the D call from the table, unchecked against the DNA. TRBV21-1 is listed as a pseudogene. The CDR3 is 16 residues long. The CDR3, as DNA: TGTGCCAGCAGCCAGGTTATACAGGGCACTTATCAGCCCCAGCATTTT. It is translated as CASSQVIQGTYQPQHF.

This clone was observed once. The chain has TRBV19 and TRBJ1-3, with unresolved D. Trimming removed 3 bases from V and 4 bases from J, with 10 bases in between. The CDR3 has 14 amino acids. Germline V gene sequence: CDR1 LNHDA, CDR2 SQIVND (reference sequence). This chain's CDR3 is CASSITGNGNTIYF. The CDR3, as DNA: TGTGCCAGTAGTATTACTGGGAACGGAAACACCATATATTTT. Complete variable domain (other parts from reference TRBV19 and TRBJ1-3): DGGITQSPKYLFRKEGQNVTLSCEQNLNHDAMYWYRQDPGQGLRLIYYSQIVNDFQKGDIAEGYSVSREKKESFPLTVTSAQKNPTAFYLCASSITGNGNTIYFGEGSWLTVV.

This chain connects TRBV7-2 to TRBJ2-7, with 7 bases identical to TRBD1. With V trimmed by 2 bases and J by 2 bases, 3 bases remained unmatched. This CDR3 has 14 amino acids. Per germline, CDR1 SGHTA and CDR2 FQGNSA. The CDR3 sequence: CASSLMGQTYEQYF. For the CDR3, the DNA is TGTGCCAGCAGCTTAATGGGACAGACCTACGAGCAGTACTTC.

This clone occurred once. The V gene is TRBV5-1, the J gene TRBJ2-3; maybe TRBD2 (5 bases). The CDR3 has 15 residues. Germline lookup yields CDR1 SGHRS and CDR2 YFSETQ. Trimming left V 4 bases short and J 0 bases short, with 12 bases between. The CDR3 region has the DNA TGCGCCAGCAGCGTCAGCGGCCCTAGCACAGATACGCAGTATTTT. Translated, it gives CASSVSGPSTDTQYF.

Note on this clone: The same CDR3 arises from other DNA sequences in this sample as well. The V and J genes are TRBV10-3 and TRBJ1-1; a possible D gene is TRBD1 (6 bases). Germline CDR1 reads ENHRY; CDR2 reads SYGVKD. The CDR3 is 13 amino acids. V dropped 4 bases and J dropped 8 bases, with 14 bases sitting between them. Written as DNA, the CDR3 is TGTGCCATCAGTGGGCAGGGGTATGACGAAGCTTTCTTT. It yields the protein CAISGQGYDEAFF.

The J gene is TRBJ2-1, the V gene TRBV7-6, with 7 bases lining up with TRBD2. Looked up from germline, CDR1 is SGHVS and CDR2 is FNYEAQ. J gave up 3 bases and V 8 bases, and 1 base lay outside the gene matches. The CDR3 is 12 amino acids. This CDR3 is CASSSGYNEQFF. The DNA of the CDR3 is TGTGCCAGCTCTAGCGGCTACAATGAGCAGTTCTTC.

The rearrangement uses TRBV20-1 and TRBJ1-2, with 7 bases identical to TRBD1. Per germline, CDR1 DFQATT and CDR2 SNEGSKA (reference sequence). This CDR3 is 11 amino acids long. In nucleotides, the CDR3 is TGCGGTAGACAGGGAAACTATGGCTACACCTTC. This codes for CGRQGNYGYTF.

The J gene is TRBJ2-1, the V gene TRBV15; 13 nucleotides align to TRBD2. Unmatched junction bases numbered 1, after V lost 1 base and J lost 7 bases. This CDR3 is built from 15 residues. Germline CDR1 and CDR2: LNHNV and YYDKDF (reference sequence). The CDR3 loop is CATSRVLAGGNEQFF. CDR3 nucleotides: TGTGCCACCAGCAGAGTACTAGCGGGAGGGAATGAGCAGTTCTTC.

The chain employs TRBV28 and TRBJ1-5; 7 nucleotides line up with TRBD1. Trimming cost V 5 bases and J 3 bases; bases outside gene matches: 7. Germline V gene sequence: CDR1 MDHEN, CDR2 SYDVKM. This CDR3 region has 15 residues. CDR3: CASSRDRVNNQPQHF. The CDR3 DNA reads TGTGCCAGCAGTCGCGACAGGGTCAACAATCAGCCCCAGCATTTT.

The V gene is TRBV29-1, the J gene TRBJ1-2; D is unclear. The germline gives CDR1 SQVTM, CDR2 ANQGSEA. Trimming took off 3 bases at V and 8 bases at J, with 19 bases between the two ends. CDR3 size: 14 residues. The chain's CDR3 is CSVDLPLSLGGYTF. In DNA, the CDR3 is TGCAGCGTTGATCTGCCCCTCAGTTTGGGGGGCTACACCTTC.

The chain is built from TRBV5-5 and TRBJ2-5; TRBD2 might be the D (5 bases). CDR3 size: 14 residues. The germline V and J ends were trimmed by 6 bases and 6 bases, with 18 bases remaining between them. Per germline, CDR1 SGHKS and CDR2 YYEKEE (reference sequence). CDR3 sequence: CASTSGSSRQTQYF. The CDR3 coding sequence is TGTGCCAGCACCTCGGGGAGCAGTCGTCAGACCCAGTACTTC. Full variable domain (outside the CDR3, taken from reference TRBV5-5 and TRBJ2-5): DAGVTQSPTHLIKTRGQQVTLRCSPISGHKSVSWYQQVLGQGPQFIFQYYEKEERGRGNFPDRFSARQFPNYSSELNVNALLLGDSALYLCASTSGSSRQTQYFGPGTRLLVL.

Points on this clone: At one of its ends the junction is not consistent with the germline gene, which may arise from a read error. The chain joins TRBV6-5 to TRBJ1-3; D gene unclear. The germline V gene encodes CDR1 MNHEY and CDR2 SVGAGI. The CDR3 runs to 16 residues. CDR3 sequence (DNA): TGTGCCAGCAATTACCGCTCTCGGGGATCTGGAAACACCATATATTTT. Translating it yields CASNYRSRGSGNTIYF.

The chain employs TRBV6-1 and TRBJ1-1; D is possibly TRBD1 (5 bases). Trimming shortened V by 3 bases and J by 0 bases, and 8 bases separated the two germline ends. The CDR3 is 14 amino acids. The germline V gene encodes CDR1 MNHNS and CDR2 SASEGT. The DNA for the CDR3 is TGTGCCAGCAGTGATCGCAGGGTGAACACTGAAGCTTTCTTT. It encodes CASSDRRVNTEAFF.

The V and J genes are TRBV19 and TRBJ2-2, with 8 bases matching TRBD2. The CDR3 length is 16 residues. The V and J ends lost 6 bases and 2 bases, in that order; junction bases with no gene match: 8. CDR1 is LNHDA and CDR2 is SQIVND in the germline V gene (reference sequence). The CDR3 nucleotides read TGTGCCAGTAGCGCAGAACTAGCGGCCAACACCGGGGAGCTGTTTTTT. Encoded protein: CASSAELAANTGELFF.

A single count supports this clone. The junction differs from germline at one of its ends, possibly a read error. V usage is TRBV6-5 and J usage is TRBJ2-7; 11 nucleotides line up with TRBD1. The length of the CDR3 is 12 residues. Germline V CDR1 and CDR2: MNHEY, SVGAGI. This CDR3 reads CSRDRGFYEQYF. Here the CDR3 DNA reads TGTTCCAGGGACAGGGGGTTCTACGAGCAGTACTTC.

The chain is built from TRBV28 and TRBJ2-1; D remains unclear. V shed 6 bases and J shed 3 bases, with 9 bases lying between them. This CDR3 is 13 amino acids long. CDR1 is MDHEN and CDR2 is SYDVKM in the germline V gene. CDR3 sequence (DNA): TGTGCCAGCAGCCGGGCCTACTACAATGAGCAGTTCTTC. It specifies CASSRAYYNEQFF.

V and J are TRBV7-2 and TRBJ2-7, with 8 nucleotides matching TRBD2. V trimming: 1 base; J trimming: 2 bases; junction bases outside the gene matches: 7. Germline CDR1 is SGHTA and CDR2 is FQGNSA. The CDR3 totals 16 residues. The CDR3 bases are TGTGCCAGCAGCTTAGTCCCAGCGGGAGATACCTACGAGCAGTACTTC. As protein: CASSLVPAGDTYEQYF.

The rearrangement links TRBV2 to TRBJ2-3, with a tentative D call TRBD2 (6 bases). The CDR3 consists of 13 residues. Germline CDR1 SNHLY, CDR2 FYNNEI. V was cut by 9 bases and J by 5 bases, with 15 bases left in between. The CDR3 DNA is TGTGCCAGTGGGACCTCGCGGGGAGATACGCAGTATTTT. Protein: CASGTSRGDTQYF.

This clone was detected once. This chain joins TRBV19 and TRBJ1-1; D is uncertain. The CDR3 has 14 amino acids. The germline V and J ends were trimmed by 3 bases and 4 bases, with 12 bases remaining between them. Germline V lookup: CDR1 LNHDA, CDR2 SQIVND (reference sequence). The CDR3 coding sequence is TGTGCCAGTAGTATTTCGGGCAGCCCCACTGAAGCTTTCTTT. Its protein product is CASSISGSPTEAFF.

This clone was seen just once. This chain connects TRBV7-9 to TRBJ1-6; the D is unclear. V shed 3 bases and J shed 9 bases, with 15 bases lying between them. In germline, CDR1 is SEHNR, CDR2 FQNEAQ (reference sequence). The CDR3 runs 15 residues. This chain's CDR3 is CASSLPGPLGSPLHF. CDR3 sequence (DNA): TGTGCCAGCAGCTTGCCCGGGCCCCTAGGTTCACCCCTCCACTTT.

The chain couples TRBV7-9 to TRBJ2-1, with 14 positions matching TRBD2. This CDR3 contains 19 residues. Germline CDR1 is SEHNR and CDR2 is FQNEAQ (reference sequence). V lost 3 bases, J lost 4 bases, and 11 bases stayed unmatched. The DNA for the CDR3 is TGTGCCAGCAGCTTTTTGTGGGGGACTAGCGGGAGTGGTTACAATGAGCAGTTCTTC. Protein: CASSFLWGTSGSGYNEQFF.

V is TRBV6-4 and J is TRBJ2-3; D is possibly TRBD1 (5 bases). Between the trimmed V and J ends, which lost 8 bases and 2 bases, there was a span of 11 bases. Germline V CDR1 and CDR2: MRHNA, SNTAGT. This CDR3 spans 13 amino acids. CDR3 sequence (DNA): TGTGCCAGCGGGGCTGGGCACACAGATACGCAGTATTTT. The encoded protein is CASGAGHTDTQYF.